The clone carrying this T cell receptor beta chain was observed a few times. Its antigen is unknown. The study ran its PCR with 60 Vbeta and 13 Jbeta primers. The data were produced by immunoSEQ multiplex PCR, yet TCRdb's version contains in-frame clones alone and is incomplete. The sample carries 80,000 to 100,000 clones, about two thirds recorded once. V shed 10 bases and J shed 0 bases, with 10 bases lying between them. The CDR3 runs 14 residues. Germline CDR1 and CDR2: MNHEY and SVGAGI. The data stem from a study of cytomegalovirus exposure and HLA in healthy donors. The donors (healthy individuals) were bone marrow donors. Each donor was nominally healthy when sampled (though unrecorded immune exposures were likely). Study-level results: There was a cluster of highly shared sequence variants that was likely a sequencing artifact. Later analysis demonstrated an association between a missense DCLRE1C variant and TCR beta V- and J-gene trimming.

The chain uses TRBV6-5 and TRBJ2-6; D unresolved. This sequence originates from a man aged 45 to 65 in good health and CMV-seronegative. Sequencing used PBMCs. CDR3 loop: CAIRTSSGANVLTF. The CDR3 region has the DNA TGTGCCATAAGAACCAGCTCTGGGGCCAACGTCCTGACTTTC.